The 14 T cell receptor beta chains below were found in one sample sequenced in a study of cytomegalovirus exposure and HLA in healthy donors. PCR primers comprised 60 Vbeta and 13 Jbeta primers. The table came from immunoSEQ multiplex PCR; TCRdb's copy has only in-frame clones and leaves some out. Of some 150,000 clones detected, under 10% appear once; the ten largest clones hold roughly 6.4%. Sequencing input: PBMCs. These receptors came from a woman aged 40 to 49 in good health and CMV-seropositive.

The chain has TRBV7-2 and TRBJ2-1; 8 nucleotides match TRBD1. V shed 1 base and J 7 bases; nucleotides not matched to a gene: 6. CDR1 is SGHTA and CDR2 is FQGNSA in the germline V gene. The CDR3 spans 15 residues. The DNA of the CDR3 is TGTGCCAGCAGCTTAGGACAGGGGATCCTTAATGAGCAGTTCTTC. Amino acids: CASSLGQGILNEQFF.

This clone was seen more than once but under ten times. The chain joins TRBV12-5 to TRBJ1-2; 7 nucleotides agree with TRBD1. This CDR3 has 15 residues. Germline trimming cut 7 bases from V and 5 bases from J; bases unmatched to any gene: 13. Germline V gene lookup returns CDR1 LGHNT and CDR2 FRNRAP. The CDR3 reads CASVPSTGPLYGYTF. For the CDR3, the DNA is TGTGCTAGTGTCCCCTCGACAGGGCCGTTATATGGCTACACCTTC.

The rearrangement links TRBV4-3 to TRBJ2-5; TRBD1 agrees at 7 bases. Germline trimming cut 4 bases from V and 1 base from J; bases unmatched to any gene: 9. Germline V lookup: CDR1 LGHNA, CDR2 YSLEER. The CDR3 is 16 residues long. CDR3 region: CASSLVAGTAQETQYF. The CDR3 DNA reads as TGCGCCAGCAGCCTCGTGGCCGGGACAGCCCAAGAGACCCAGTACTTC.

In the case of this clone: Germline and junction disagree at one end, which may indicate a read error. The chain carries TRBV9 and TRBJ2-3, with D perhaps matching TRBD2 (5 bases). The CDR3 loop spans 16 amino acids. The germline CDR1 and CDR2 sequences are SGDLS and YYNGEE. The CDR3 region is CASSPRLESSTDKQYF. The DNA for the CDR3 is TGTGCCAGCAGCCCCCGTCTAGAGTCTAGCACAGATAAGCAGTATTTT.

V gene TRBV7-9 combines with J gene TRBJ2-7, with 8 nucleotides matching TRBD1. Looked up from germline, CDR1 is SEHNR and CDR2 is FQNEAQ (reference sequence). The CDR3 has 14 amino acids. V was pared by 6 bases and J by 0 bases, with 4 bases of the junction left unmatched. The DNA for the CDR3 is TGTGCCAGCAGGGACGGACAGGGCTCCTACGAGCAGTACTTC. This gives the protein CASRDGQGSYEQYF. The full variable domain, rest sourced from reference TRBV7-9 and TRBJ2-7, is DTGVSQNPRHKITKRGQNVTFRCDPISEHNRLYWYRQTLGQGPEFLTYFQNEAQLEKSRLLSDRFSAERPKGSFSTLEIQRTEQGDSAMYLCASRDGQGSYEQYFGPGTRLTVT.

The chain carries TRBV6-5 and TRBJ2-1; 8 nucleotides align to TRBD1. Per the germline V gene, CDR1 is MNHEY and CDR2 is SVGAGI. V was pared by 4 bases and J by 0 bases, with 2 bases of the junction left unmatched. There are 15 residues in the CDR3. CDR3 residues: CASSSTGGSYNEQFF. The CDR3 bases are TGTGCCAGCAGTTCAACAGGGGGCTCCTACAATGAGCAGTTCTTC.

V is TRBV25-1 and J is TRBJ2-7, with TRBD1 matching 7 bases. Germline V gene sequence: CDR1 MGHDK, CDR2 SYGVNS. The CDR3 contains 13 residues. V shed 6 bases, J shed 3 bases, and the junction held 5 bases outside the gene matches. The CDR3 loop reads CASSITGVYEQYF. The CDR3 nucleotides read TGTGCCAGCAGCATCACAGGGGTCTACGAGCAGTACTTC.

The chain carries TRBV2 and TRBJ1-2; TRBD1 matches 7 bases. The V and J ends lost 6 bases and 2 bases, in that order; junction bases with no gene match: 3. This CDR3 region has 13 residues. Germline V CDR1 and CDR2: SNHLY, FYNNEI. In DNA form, the CDR3 reads TGTGCCAGCAGGCGAGGGGGCAACTATGGCTACACCTTC. Protein: CASRRGGNYGYTF.

The chain has TRBV29-1 and TRBJ2-5; D is perhaps TRBD1 (7 bases). The CDR3 is made up of 14 amino acids. The germline V gene has CDR1 SQVTM and CDR2 ANQGSEA. Trimming took off 5 bases at V and 2 bases at J, with 15 bases between the two ends. CDR3 loop: CSVQGGIGQETQYF. DNA for the CDR3: TGCAGCGTTCAGGGGGGCATCGGGCAAGAGACCCAGTACTTC.

This clone has more than one count but fewer than ten. The chain links TRBV5-1 to TRBJ1-2; a possible D gene is TRBD1 (5 bases). The V gene's germline CDR1 is SGHRS and CDR2 YFSETQ. The CDR3 covers 14 residues. Deletions cut 4 bases from V and 1 base from J, with 11 bases between. As DNA, the CDR3 is TGCGCCAGCAGCGCTGTGGGACTTAACTATGGCTACACCTTC. Residues: CASSAVGLNYGYTF.

This chain joins TRBV5-1 and TRBJ1-6; TRBD1 aligns across 9 bases. This CDR3 contains 15 residues. V gave up 0 bases and J gave up 7 bases; unmatched junction bases: 2. Germline assignment: CDR1 SGHRS and CDR2 YFSETQ. Here the CDR3 DNA reads TGCGCCAGCAGCTTGGCCGGGACAGGGAATTCACCCCTCCACTTT. It encodes CASSLAGTGNSPLHF.

CDR3 loop: CSVGGTRGNEQFF. CDR3 in DNA: TGCAGCGTGGGGGGGACTAGAGGTAATGAGCAGTTCTTC. This rearrangement joins TRBV29-1 to TRBJ2-1, with 8 bases matching TRBD2. The germline CDR1 and CDR2 sequences are SQVTM and ANQGSEA. V lost 6 bases, J lost 7 bases, and 8 bases stayed unmatched. The CDR3 is 13 residues long.

The V and J genes are TRBV27 and TRBJ2-5; maybe TRBD2 (6 bases). CDR1 MNHEY and CDR2 SMNVEV come from the germline V gene (reference sequence). The V end was cut by 2 bases, the J end by 13 bases, with 20 bases between. The length of the CDR3 is 14 residues. CDR3 residues: CASSLGAGTQRRYF. CDR3 DNA: TGTGCCAGCAGTTTAGGCGCCGGGACTCAGCGTCGGTACTTC.

In its sample, this clone was seen a few times. This rearrangement joins TRBV10-1 to TRBJ1-5; TRBD1 might be the D (5 bases). The CDR3 runs to 11 residues. Per germline, CDR1 WNHNN and CDR2 SYGVQD (reference sequence). V was cut by 8 bases and J by 5 bases, with 7 bases left in between. Here the CDR3 DNA reads TGCGCCAGCCTGGGGCATCAGCCCCAGCATTTT. Translated: CASLGHQPQHF.